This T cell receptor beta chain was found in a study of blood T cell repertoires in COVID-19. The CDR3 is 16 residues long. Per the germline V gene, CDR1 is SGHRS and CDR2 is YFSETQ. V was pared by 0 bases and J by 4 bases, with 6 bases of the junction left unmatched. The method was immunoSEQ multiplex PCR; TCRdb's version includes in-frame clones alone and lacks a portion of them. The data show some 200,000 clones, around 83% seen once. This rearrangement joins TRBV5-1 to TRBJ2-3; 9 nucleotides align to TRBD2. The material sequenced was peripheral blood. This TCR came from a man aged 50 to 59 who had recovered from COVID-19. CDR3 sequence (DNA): TGCGCCAGCAGCTTGGATAGCGGGAGCGCCGCAGATACGCAGTATTTT. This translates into CASSLDSGSAADTQYF.